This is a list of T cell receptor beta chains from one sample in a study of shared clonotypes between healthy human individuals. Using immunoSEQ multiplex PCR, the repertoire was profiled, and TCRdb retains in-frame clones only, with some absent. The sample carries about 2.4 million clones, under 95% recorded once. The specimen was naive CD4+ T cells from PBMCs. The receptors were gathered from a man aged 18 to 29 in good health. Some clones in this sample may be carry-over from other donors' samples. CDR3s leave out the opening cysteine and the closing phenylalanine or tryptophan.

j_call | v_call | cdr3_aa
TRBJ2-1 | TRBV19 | ASRNRGPPFSYNEQF
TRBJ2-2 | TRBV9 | ASSVGIRTSRTGELF
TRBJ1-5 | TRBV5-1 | ASSLLGTHNQPQH
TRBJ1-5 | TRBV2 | ASSRGLGQPQH
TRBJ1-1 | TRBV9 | ASSWGGANTEAF
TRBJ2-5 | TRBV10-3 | AISGSGQQETQY
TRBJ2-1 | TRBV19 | ASSGQLATLYNEQF
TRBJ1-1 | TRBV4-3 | ASSQGDSGTEAF
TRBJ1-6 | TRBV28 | ASSLRQINSPLH
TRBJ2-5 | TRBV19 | ASSTSGQGGSETQY
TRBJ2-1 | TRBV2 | ASSEARQLEQF
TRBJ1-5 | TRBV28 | ASRVSNQPQH
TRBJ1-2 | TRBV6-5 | ASSYSRGGSYGYT
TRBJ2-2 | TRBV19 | ASSPGGVPTGELF
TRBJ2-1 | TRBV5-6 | ASRRMDREGDNEQF